Presented here are 5 T cell receptor beta chains from one specimen sequenced in a study of T cells expressing NK-cell markers. TCRdb derives one entry per CDR3 protein from the 5' RACE reads, leaving out DNA. The table gives 200,000 to 300,000 distinct CDR3 sequences; the top ten clones make up about 0.4% of it. Sample: blood T cells: a sorted CD56 or NKG2C T cell subset, CD4+ or CD8+ T cells, or bulk PBMC T cells (not recorded which). Receptors were obtained from a man aged 18 to 30 in good health.

V gene TRBV5-1 combines with J gene TRBJ2-1; no DNA is available, so the TRBD2 call from TCRdb remains unchecked. Germline-derived CDR1 and CDR2 are SGHRS and YFSETQ. The CDR3 runs 12 residues. CDR3: CASSDSGRSLFF.

This chain links TRBV7-9 with TRBJ2-3; no DNA is available, so the TRBD1 call from TCRdb remains unchecked. Germline V gene sequence: CDR1 SEHNR, CDR2 FQNEAQ (reference sequence). CDR3 length: 13 residues. The CDR3 sequence: CASSPRGPDTQYF.

This rearrangement joins TRBV6-4 to TRBJ1-2. Germline V gene sequence: CDR1 MRHNA, CDR2 SNTAGT. There are 17 residues in the CDR3. The CDR3 region is CASSEPYVRTANYGYTF.

The chain is built from TRBV4-3 and TRBJ1-2. Germline V gene data show CDR1 as LGHNA and CDR2 as YSLEER. The CDR3 spans 15 residues. The CDR3 region is CASSQVLTARYGYTF.

This sequence joins TRBV12-3 or TRBV12-4 and TRBJ2-1; checking the TCRdb D call of TRBD2 is not possible without DNA. This CDR3 region has 14 residues. The chain's CDR3 is CASSFGGGSDEQFF.